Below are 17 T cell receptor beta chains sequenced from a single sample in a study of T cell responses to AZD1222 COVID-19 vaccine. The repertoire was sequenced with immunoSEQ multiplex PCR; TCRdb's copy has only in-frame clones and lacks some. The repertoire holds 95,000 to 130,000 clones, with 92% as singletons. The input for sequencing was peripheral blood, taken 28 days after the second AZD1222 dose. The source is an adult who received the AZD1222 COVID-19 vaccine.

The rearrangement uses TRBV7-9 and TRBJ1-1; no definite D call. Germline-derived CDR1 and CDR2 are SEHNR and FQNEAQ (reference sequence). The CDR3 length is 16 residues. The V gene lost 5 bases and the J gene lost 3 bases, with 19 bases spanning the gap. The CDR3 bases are TGTGCCAGCAGCACCACCGGCACTTGGGCTGACACTGAAGCTTTCTTT. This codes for CASSTTGTWADTEAFF.

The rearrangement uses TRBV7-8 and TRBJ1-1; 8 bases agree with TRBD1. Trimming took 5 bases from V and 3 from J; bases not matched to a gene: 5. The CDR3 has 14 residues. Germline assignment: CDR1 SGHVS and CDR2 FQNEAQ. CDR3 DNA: TGTGCCAGCAGCCGAGCGACAGGGGACACTGAAGCTTTCTTT. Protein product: CASSRATGDTEAFF.

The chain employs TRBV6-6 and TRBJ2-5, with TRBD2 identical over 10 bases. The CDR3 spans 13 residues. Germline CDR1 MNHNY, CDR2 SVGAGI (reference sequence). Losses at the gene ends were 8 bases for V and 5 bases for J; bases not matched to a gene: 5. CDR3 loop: CASVASGSETQYF. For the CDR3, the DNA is TGTGCCAGCGTCGCTAGCGGGAGCGAGACCCAGTACTTC.

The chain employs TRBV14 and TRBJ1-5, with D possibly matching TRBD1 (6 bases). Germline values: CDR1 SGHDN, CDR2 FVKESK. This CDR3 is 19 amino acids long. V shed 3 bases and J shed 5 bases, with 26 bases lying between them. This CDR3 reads CASSQQLHRALKGDQPQHF. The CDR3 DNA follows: TGTGCCAGCAGCCAGCAGTTGCACAGGGCCCTTAAGGGGGATCAGCCCCAGCATTTT.

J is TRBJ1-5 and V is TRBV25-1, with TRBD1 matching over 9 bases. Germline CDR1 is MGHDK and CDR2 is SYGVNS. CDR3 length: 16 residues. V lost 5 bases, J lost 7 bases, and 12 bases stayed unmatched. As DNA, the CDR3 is TGTGCCAGCAGTACCGCTCGGACAGGGGTGGGCCAGCCCCAGCATTTT. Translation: CASSTARTGVGQPQHF.

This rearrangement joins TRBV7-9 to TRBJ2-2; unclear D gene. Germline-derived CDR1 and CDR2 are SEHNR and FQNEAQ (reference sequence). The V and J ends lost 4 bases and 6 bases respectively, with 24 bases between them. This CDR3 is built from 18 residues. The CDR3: CASSSPRPKATKAGELFF. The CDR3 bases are TGTGCCAGCAGCTCCCCCCGCCCCAAGGCCACGAAGGCCGGGGAGCTGTTTTTT.

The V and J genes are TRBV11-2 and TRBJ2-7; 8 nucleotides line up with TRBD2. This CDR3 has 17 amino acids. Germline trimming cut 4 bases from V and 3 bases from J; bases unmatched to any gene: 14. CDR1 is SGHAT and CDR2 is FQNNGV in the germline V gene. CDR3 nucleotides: TGTGCCAGCAGCTATCCTCAATGGGAGCGGGAGATCTACGAGCAGTACTTC. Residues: CASSYPQWEREIYEQYF.

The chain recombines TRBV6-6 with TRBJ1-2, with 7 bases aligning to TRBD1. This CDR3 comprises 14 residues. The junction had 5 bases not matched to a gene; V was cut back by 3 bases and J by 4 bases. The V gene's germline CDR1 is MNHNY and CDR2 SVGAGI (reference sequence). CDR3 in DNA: TGTGCCAGCAGTTATCCAGGGGGGATCTATGGCTACACCTTC. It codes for CASSYPGGIYGYTF.

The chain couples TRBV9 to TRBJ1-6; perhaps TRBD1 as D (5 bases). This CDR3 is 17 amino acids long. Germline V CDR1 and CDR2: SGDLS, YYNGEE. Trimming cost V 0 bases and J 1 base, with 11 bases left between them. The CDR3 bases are TGTGCCAGCAGCGTAGAACCAGGGTCGTCCTATAATTCACCCCTCCACTTT. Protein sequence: CASSVEPGSSYNSPLHF.

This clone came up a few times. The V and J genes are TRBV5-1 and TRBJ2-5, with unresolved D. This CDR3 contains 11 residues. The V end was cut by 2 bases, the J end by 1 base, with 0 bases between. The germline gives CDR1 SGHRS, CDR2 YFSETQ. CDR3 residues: CASSFQETQYF. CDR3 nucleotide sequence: TGCGCCAGCAGCTTCCAAGAGACCCAGTACTTC.

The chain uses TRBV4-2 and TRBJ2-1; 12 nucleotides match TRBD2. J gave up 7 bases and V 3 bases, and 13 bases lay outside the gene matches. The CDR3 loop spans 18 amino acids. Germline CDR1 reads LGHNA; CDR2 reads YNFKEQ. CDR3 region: CASSHLLVTSGSSNEQFF. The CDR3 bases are TGTGCCAGCAGCCACCTCTTAGTGACTAGCGGGAGCTCGAATGAGCAGTTCTTC.

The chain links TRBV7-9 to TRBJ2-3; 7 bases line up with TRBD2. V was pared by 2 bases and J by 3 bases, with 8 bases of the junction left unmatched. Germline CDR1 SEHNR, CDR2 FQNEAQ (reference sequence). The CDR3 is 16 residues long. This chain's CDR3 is CASSLRDYGMTDTQYF. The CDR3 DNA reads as TGTGCCAGCAGCTTACGGGACTACGGAATGACAGATACGCAGTATTTT.

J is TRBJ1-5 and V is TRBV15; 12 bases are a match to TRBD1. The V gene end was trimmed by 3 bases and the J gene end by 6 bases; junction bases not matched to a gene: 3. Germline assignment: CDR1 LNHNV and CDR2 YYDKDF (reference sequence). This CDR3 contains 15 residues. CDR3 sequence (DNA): TGTGCCACCAGCAGCGGGACAGGGGGCGGTCAGCCCCAGCATTTT. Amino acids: CATSSGTGGGQPQHF.

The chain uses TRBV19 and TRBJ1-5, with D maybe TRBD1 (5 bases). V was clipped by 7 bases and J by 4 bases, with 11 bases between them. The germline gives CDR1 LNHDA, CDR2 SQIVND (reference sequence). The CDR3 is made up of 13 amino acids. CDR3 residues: CASTDSLNQPQHF. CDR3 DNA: TGTGCCAGTACAGACAGCCTGAATCAGCCCCAGCATTTT.

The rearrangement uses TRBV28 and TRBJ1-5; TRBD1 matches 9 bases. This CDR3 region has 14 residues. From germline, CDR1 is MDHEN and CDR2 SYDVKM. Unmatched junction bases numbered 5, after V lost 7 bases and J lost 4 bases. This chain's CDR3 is CASNRDRVNQPQHF. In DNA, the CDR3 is TGTGCCAGCAACAGGGACAGGGTAAATCAGCCCCAGCATTTT.

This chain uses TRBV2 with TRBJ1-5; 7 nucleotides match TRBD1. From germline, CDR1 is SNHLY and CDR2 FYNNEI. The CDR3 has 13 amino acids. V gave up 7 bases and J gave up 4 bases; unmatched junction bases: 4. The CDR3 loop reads CASTGQENQPQHF. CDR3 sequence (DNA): TGTGCCAGCACCGGACAGGAGAATCAGCCCCAGCATTTT.

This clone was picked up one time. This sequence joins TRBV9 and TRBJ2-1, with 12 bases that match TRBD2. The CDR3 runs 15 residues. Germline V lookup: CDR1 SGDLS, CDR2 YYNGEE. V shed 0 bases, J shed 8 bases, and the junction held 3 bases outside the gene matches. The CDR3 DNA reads TGTGCCAGCAGCGTAGGGACTAGCGGGATGTATGAGCAGTTCTTC. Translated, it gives CASSVGTSGMYEQFF.